This T cell receptor beta chain was sequenced for a study of beta chain features in type 1 diabetes. There are 17 residues in the CDR3. The ends lost 4 bases at V and 4 bases at J; junction bases unmatched: 10. Germline V CDR1 and CDR2: SGHAT, FQNNGV. Expressed TCRB transcripts got sequenced, as all isolated RNA was reverse transcribed. Only in-frame clones appear in the TCRdb table, and some are missing; sequencing was by immunoSEQ multiplex PCR. The repertoire has 150,000 or so clones, around 8.7% of them found once; the top ten carry approximately 0.68%. The V gene is TRBV11-2, the J gene TRBJ2-1, with 10 bases matching TRBD2. This receptor was identified in a man between 18 and 29 years old in good health. The sequenced material came from central memory CD4+ T cells from blood. Here the CDR3 reads CASSSGLAHTPYNEQFF. The CDR3 nucleotides are TGTGCCAGCAGCTCGGGACTAGCGCACACACCTTACAATGAGCAGTTCTTC.